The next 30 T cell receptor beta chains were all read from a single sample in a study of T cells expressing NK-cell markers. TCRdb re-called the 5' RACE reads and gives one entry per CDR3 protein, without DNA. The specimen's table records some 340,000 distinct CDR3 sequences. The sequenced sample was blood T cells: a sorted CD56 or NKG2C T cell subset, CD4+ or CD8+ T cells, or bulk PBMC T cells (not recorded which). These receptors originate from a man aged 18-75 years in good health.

This chain's CDR3 is CTSSQGLAIGTDTQYF. The chain is built from TRBV1 and TRBJ2-3; TCRdb calls TRBD2, which cannot be checked without DNA. TRBV1 is reported as a pseudogene. The CDR3 contains 16 residues.

The CDR3 here is CSAGGTGTSTDTQYF. The chain couples TRBV20-1 to TRBJ2-3; without DNA, the TCRdb call of TRBD1 cannot be checked. The CDR3 totals 15 residues. In germline, CDR1 is DFQATT, CDR2 SNEGSKA (reference sequence).

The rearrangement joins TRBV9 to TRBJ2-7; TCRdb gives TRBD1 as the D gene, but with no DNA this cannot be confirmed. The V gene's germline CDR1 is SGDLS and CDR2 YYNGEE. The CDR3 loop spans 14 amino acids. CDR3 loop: CASSQGGQKAEQYF.

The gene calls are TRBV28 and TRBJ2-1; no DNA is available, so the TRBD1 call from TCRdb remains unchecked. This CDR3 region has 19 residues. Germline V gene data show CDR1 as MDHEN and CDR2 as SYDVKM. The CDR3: CASTSRADRGGFSYNEQFF.

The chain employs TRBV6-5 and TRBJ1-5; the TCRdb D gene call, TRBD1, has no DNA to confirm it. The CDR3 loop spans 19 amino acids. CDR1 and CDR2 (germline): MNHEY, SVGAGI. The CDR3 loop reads CASSYSWTGSVGSNQPQHF.

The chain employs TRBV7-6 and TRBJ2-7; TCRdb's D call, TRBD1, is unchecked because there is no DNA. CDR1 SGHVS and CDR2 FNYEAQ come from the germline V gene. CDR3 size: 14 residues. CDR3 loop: CASSRGDSAYEQYF.

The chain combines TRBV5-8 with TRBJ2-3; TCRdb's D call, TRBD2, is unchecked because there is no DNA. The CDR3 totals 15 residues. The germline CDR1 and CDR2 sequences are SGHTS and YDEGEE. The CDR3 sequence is CASSQLAVSTDTQYF. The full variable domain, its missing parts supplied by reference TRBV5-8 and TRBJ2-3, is EAGVTQSPTHLIKTRGQQATLRCSPISGHTSVYWYQQALGLGLQFLLWYDEGEERNRGNFPPRFSGRQFPNYSSELNVNALELEDSALYLCASSQLAVSTDTQYFGPGTRLTVL.

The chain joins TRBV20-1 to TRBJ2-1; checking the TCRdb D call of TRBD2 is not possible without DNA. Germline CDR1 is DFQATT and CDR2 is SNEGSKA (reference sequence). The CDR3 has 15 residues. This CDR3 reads CSAGTSGGPNDEQFF.

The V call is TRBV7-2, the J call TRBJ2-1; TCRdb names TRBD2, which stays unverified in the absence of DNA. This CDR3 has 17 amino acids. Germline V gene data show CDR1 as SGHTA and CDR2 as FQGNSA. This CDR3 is CASSSPWTSGGAYEQFF.

CDR3 in amino acids: CASSGQWHEQYF. J is TRBJ2-7 and V is TRBV14; the D gene TCRdb calls, TRBD1, cannot be checked with no DNA. CDR1 is SGHDN, CDR2 FVKESK, per germline. CDR3 length equals 12 residues. Variable domain in full (rest from reference TRBV14 and TRBJ2-7): EAGVTQFPSHSVIEKGQTVTLRCDPISGHDNLYWYRRVMGKEIKFLLHFVKESKQDESGMPNNRFLAERTGGTYSTLKVQPAELEDSGVYFCASSGQWHEQYFGPGTRLTVT.

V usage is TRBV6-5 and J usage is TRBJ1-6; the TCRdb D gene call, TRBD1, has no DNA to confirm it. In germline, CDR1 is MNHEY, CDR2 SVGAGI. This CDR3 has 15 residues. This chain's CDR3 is CASSWGEGNNSPLHF.

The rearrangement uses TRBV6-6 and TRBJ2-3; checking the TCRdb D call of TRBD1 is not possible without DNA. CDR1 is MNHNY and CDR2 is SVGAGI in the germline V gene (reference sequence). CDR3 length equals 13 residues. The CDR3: CASRGTSTDTQYF.

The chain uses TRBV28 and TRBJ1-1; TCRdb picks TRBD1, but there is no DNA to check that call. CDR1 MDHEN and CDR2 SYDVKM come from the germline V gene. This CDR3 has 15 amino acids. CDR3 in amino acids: CASSFVGQGVPEAFF.

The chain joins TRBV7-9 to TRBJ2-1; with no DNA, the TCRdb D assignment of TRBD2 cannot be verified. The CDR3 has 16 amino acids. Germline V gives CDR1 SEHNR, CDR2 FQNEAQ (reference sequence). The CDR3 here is CASSPIQGRSYNEQFF.

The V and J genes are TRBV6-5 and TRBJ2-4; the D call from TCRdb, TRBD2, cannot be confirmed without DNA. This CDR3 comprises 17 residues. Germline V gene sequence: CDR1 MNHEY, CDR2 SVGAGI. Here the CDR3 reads CASSYSKTSATKNIQYF.

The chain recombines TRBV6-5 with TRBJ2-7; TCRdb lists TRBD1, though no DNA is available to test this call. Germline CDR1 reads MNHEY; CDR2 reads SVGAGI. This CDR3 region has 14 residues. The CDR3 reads CASSYLQTGGEQYF.

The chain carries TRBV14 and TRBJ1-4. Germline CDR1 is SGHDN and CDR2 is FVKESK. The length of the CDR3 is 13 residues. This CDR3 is CASSQEAGEKLFF.

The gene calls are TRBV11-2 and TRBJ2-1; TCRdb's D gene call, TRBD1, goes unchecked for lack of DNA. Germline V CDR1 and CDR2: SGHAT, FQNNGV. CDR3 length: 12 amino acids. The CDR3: CASSGGSGEQFF. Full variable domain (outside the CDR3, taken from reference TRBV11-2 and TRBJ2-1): EAGVAQSPRYKIIEKRQSVAFWCNPISGHATLYWYQQILGQGPKLLIQFQNNGVVDDSQLPKDRFSAERLKGVDSTLKIQPAKLEDSAVYLCASSGGSGEQFFGPGTRLTVL.

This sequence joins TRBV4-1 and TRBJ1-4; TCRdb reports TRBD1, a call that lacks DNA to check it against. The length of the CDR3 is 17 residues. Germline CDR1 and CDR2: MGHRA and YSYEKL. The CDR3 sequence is CASSPRQGPGVNEKLFF.

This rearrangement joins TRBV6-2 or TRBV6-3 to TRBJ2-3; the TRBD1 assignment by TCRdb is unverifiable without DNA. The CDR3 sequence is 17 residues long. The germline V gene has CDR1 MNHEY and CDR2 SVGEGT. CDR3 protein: CASSYWAGALTTDTQYF.

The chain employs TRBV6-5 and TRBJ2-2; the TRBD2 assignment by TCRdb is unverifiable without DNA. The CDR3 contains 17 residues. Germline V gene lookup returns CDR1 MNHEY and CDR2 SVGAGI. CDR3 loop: CASSYSEAGGFAGELFF.

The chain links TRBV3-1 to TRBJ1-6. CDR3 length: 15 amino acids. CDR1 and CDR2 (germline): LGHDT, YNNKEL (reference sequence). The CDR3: CASSQVSAKFSPLHF.

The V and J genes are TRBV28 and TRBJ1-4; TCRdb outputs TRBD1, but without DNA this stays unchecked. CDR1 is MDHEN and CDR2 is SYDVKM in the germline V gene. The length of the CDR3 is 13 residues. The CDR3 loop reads CASSLRGGEKLFF.

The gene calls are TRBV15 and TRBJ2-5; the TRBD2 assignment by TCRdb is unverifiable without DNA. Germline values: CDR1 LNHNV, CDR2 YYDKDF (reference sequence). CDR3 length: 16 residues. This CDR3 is CATSRAGGPISETQYF.

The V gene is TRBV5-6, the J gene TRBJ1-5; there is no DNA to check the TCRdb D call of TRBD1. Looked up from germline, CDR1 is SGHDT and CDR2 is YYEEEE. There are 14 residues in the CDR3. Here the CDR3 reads CASSKRQGYQPQHF.

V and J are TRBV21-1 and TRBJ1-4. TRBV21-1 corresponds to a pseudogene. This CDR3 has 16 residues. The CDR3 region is CASSKAIGPTNEKLFF.

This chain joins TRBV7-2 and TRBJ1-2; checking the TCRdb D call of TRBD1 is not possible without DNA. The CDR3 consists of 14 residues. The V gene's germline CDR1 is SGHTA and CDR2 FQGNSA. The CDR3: CASSLRDGLYGYTF.

The CDR3 reads CASSPRRDSQTPYTF. The genes are TRBV18 and TRBJ1-2; TCRdb outputs TRBD1, but without DNA this stays unchecked. The CDR3 runs to 15 residues. Germline CDR1 is KGHSH and CDR2 is LQKENI.

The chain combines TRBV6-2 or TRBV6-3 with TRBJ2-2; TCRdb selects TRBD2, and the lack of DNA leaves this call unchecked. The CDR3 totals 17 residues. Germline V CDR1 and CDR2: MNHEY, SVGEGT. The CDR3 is CASSPIGRSQITGELFF.

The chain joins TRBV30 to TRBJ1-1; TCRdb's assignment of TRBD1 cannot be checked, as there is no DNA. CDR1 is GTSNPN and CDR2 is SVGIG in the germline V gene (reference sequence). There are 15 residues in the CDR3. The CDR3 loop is CAWRDRRYMNTEAFF.